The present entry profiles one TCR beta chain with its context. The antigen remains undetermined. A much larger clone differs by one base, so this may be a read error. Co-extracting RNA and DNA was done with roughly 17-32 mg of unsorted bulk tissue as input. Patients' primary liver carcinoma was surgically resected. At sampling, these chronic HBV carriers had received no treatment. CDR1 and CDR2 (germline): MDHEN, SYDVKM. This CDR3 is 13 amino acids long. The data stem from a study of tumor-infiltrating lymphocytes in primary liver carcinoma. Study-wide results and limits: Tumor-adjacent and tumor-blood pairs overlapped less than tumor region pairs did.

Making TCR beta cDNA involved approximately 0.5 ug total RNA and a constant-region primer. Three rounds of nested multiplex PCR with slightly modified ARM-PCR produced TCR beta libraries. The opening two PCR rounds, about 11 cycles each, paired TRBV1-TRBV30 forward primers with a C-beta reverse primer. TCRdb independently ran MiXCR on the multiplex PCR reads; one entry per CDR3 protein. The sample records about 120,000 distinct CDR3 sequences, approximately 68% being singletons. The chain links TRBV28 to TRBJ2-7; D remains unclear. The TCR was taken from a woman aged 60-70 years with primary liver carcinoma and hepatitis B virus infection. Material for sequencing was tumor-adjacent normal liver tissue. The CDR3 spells CTSSRARPYEQYF. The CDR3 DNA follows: TGTACCAGCAGCCGGGCAAGGCCCTACGAGCAGTACTTC.